This T cell receptor beta chain was sequenced during a study of T-cell memory formation after mild COVID-19. Study observations and caveats: Pre-infection memory carried some responding clones, suggesting that cross-reactive memory joined.

TCRdb re-called the 5' RACE reads with MiXCR, one entry per CDR3 protein. The table shows hundreds of thousands of distinct CDR3 sequences, with around 15% occurring only once. This clonotype was observed a few times. Its antigen remains unidentified. The sample consisted of PBMCs or a T cell subset sorted from them (not recorded which). The TCR was taken from an adult woman who had mild COVID-19 (a few samples of this study predate the infection). Cell type and time point are not known.

The CDR3 nucleotides read TGTGCCAGCAGCGTAGCAGGGACAGAGGAAGATACGCAGTATTTT. This encodes CASSVAGTEEDTQYF. This chain uses TRBV7-3 with TRBJ2-3; TRBD1 agrees at 7 bases. The V and J ends lost 5 bases and 5 bases, in that order; junction bases with no gene match: 10. Germline CDR1 is SGHTA and CDR2 is FQGTGA. The CDR3 sequence is 15 residues long.